These 24 T cell receptor beta chains originate from one sample sequenced in a study of T cell responses to AZD1222 COVID-19 vaccine. Sequenced by immunoSEQ multiplex PCR; TCRdb stores in-frame clones only, minus some. The sample lists 150,000 or so clones, under 95% occurring once. This specimen consisted of peripheral blood, obtained on day 0 of AZD1222 vaccination. The receptors were sampled from an adult in good health.

The chain uses TRBV28 and TRBJ1-6; possibly TRBD1 for D (5 bases). This CDR3 region has 11 residues. CDR1 is MDHEN and CDR2 is SYDVKM in the germline V gene. Trimming pared 2 bases from V and 17 bases from J, leaving 10 bases between. For the CDR3, the DNA is TGTGCCAGCAGTTTAAGAAGCAGGGTCCACTTT. Protein sequence: CASSLRSRVHF.

The chain has TRBV27 and TRBJ1-2; D is possibly TRBD1 (6 bases). The V and J ends lost 5 bases and 4 bases respectively, with 14 bases between them. This CDR3 comprises 14 residues. CDR1 is MNHEY, CDR2 SMNVEV, per germline (reference sequence). CDR3 region: CASSLQGGGYGYTF. Written as DNA, the CDR3 is TGTGCCAGCAGTCTACAGGGAGGAGGCTATGGCTACACCTTC.

The chain uses TRBV20-1 and TRBJ2-1; D is undetermined. V was trimmed by 4 bases and J by 5 bases, leaving 6 bases between them. The CDR3 has 11 amino acids. Per germline, CDR1 DFQATT and CDR2 SNEGSKA (reference sequence). As DNA, the CDR3 is TGCAGTGCTACTGATAACAATGAGCAGTTCTTC. Translating gives CSATDNNEQFF.

The chain has TRBV10-1 and TRBJ2-3; D is undetermined. The V and J ends lost 4 bases and 2 bases respectively, with 7 bases between them. CDR1 is WNHNN, CDR2 SYGVQD, per germline (reference sequence). The CDR3 is 13 amino acids. CDR3 protein: CASSGSITDTQYF. The CDR3 DNA follows: TGCGCCAGCAGTGGTTCAATCACAGATACGCAGTATTTT.

The chain carries TRBV6-6 and TRBJ2-5; weak D call: TRBD2 (5 bases). Trimming shortened V by 5 bases and J by 2 bases, and 21 bases separated the two germline ends. Germline values: CDR1 MNHNY, CDR2 SVGAGI (reference sequence). The CDR3 is 17 amino acids. The CDR3 coding sequence is TGTGCCAGCAGTCCCTCCTTACCAGCGGAGCTTCAAGAGACCCAGTACTTC. Its translation is CASSPSLPAELQETQYF.

The CDR3 reads CASSFRDTRTDTQYF. Written as DNA, the CDR3 is TGTGCCAGCAGTTTTCGAGATACCCGCACAGATACGCAGTATTTT. This chain uses TRBV28 with TRBJ2-3; D not certain. CDR3 length equals 15 residues. The germline V gene encodes CDR1 MDHEN and CDR2 SYDVKM. V was trimmed by 3 bases and J by 1 base, leaving 11 bases between them.

This clone was picked up a small number of times. The chain joins TRBV6-5 to TRBJ2-7; D perhaps matches TRBD1 (6 bases). This CDR3 is built from 16 residues. CDR1 and CDR2 (germline): MNHEY, SVGAGI. The germline V and J ends were trimmed by 3 bases and 2 bases, with 17 bases remaining between them. In DNA, the CDR3 is TGTGCCAGCAGTTATGGTAGGACAGATTTAACCTACGAGCAGTACTTC. This translates into CASSYGRTDLTYEQYF.

V gene TRBV4-3 combines with J gene TRBJ1-5; possibly TRBD1 for D (5 bases). V shed 0 bases and J shed 0 bases, with 15 bases lying between them. The CDR3 spans 18 residues. The germline CDR1 and CDR2 sequences are LGHNA and YSLEER. CDR3 bases: TGCGCCAGCAGCCAAGATCTTCCAGGGTCCTATAGCAATCAGCCCCAGCATTTT. It specifies CASSQDLPGSYSNQPQHF.

The chain has TRBV28 and TRBJ2-1; either TRBD1 or TRBD2 may fit D (5 bases each). The V gene's germline CDR1 is MDHEN and CDR2 SYDVKM. Trimming left V 6 bases short and J 8 bases short, with 17 bases between. The CDR3 consists of 14 residues. CDR3 bases: TGTGCCAGCAGCCCTGGGACCCCTAGAGATGAGCAGTTCTTC. It is translated as CASSPGTPRDEQFF.

The gene calls are TRBV28 and TRBJ2-1; weak D call: TRBD1 (5 bases). Germline V lookup: CDR1 MDHEN, CDR2 SYDVKM. Trimming removed 4 bases at V and 0 bases at J, with 10 bases between. This CDR3 spans 15 amino acids. CDR3 sequence reads: CASSSGQLSYNEQFF. The DNA of the CDR3 is TGTGCCAGCAGTTCCGGACAACTCTCCTACAATGAGCAGTTCTTC.

CDR3 sequence (DNA): TGTGCCAGCAGCTCGAACAGGGGACGGGAAAAACTGTTTTTT. Translating it yields CASSSNRGREKLFF. This chain links TRBV7-2 with TRBJ1-4, with TRBD1 matching over 7 bases. Trimming removed 4 bases from V and 8 bases from J; junction bases left unmatched: 7. The CDR3 has 14 residues. CDR1 is SGHTA, CDR2 FQGNSA, per germline.

The V gene is TRBV5-1, the J gene TRBJ2-3, with D possibly matching TRBD2 (6 bases). Germline loops: CDR1 SGHRS, CDR2 YFSETQ. The germline V and J ends were trimmed by 4 bases and 2 bases, with 14 bases remaining between them. The CDR3 consists of 15 residues. The chain's CDR3 is CASSLRGEVTDTQYF. The CDR3, as DNA: TGCGCCAGCAGCCTGAGAGGGGAGGTCACAGATACGCAGTATTTT.

This chain uses TRBV6-5 with TRBJ2-7; D gene uncertain. Per germline, CDR1 MNHEY and CDR2 SVGAGI. Trimming shortened V by 5 bases and J by 3 bases, and 2 bases separated the two germline ends. The CDR3 is 10 residues long. CDR3 nucleotides: TGTGCCAGCAGTCACTACGAGCAGTACTTC. Translation gives CASSHYEQYF.

The rearrangement links TRBV28 to TRBJ1-2; no clear D gene. Trimming removed 6 bases at V and 3 bases at J, with 8 bases between. This CDR3 has 12 residues. Germline lookup yields CDR1 MDHEN and CDR2 SYDVKM. The CDR3 region has the DNA TGTGCCAGCAGAAAAGGGTACTATGGCTACACCTTC. Translated, it gives CASRKGYYGYTF.

The gene calls are TRBV4-1 and TRBJ2-6; D is unclear. The CDR3 extends over 15 amino acids. V lost 4 bases, J lost 0 bases, and 7 bases lay in between. The germline CDR1 and CDR2 sequences are MGHRA and YSYEKL. CDR3 nucleotide sequence: TGCGCCAGCAGCCCCGCGAGCTCTGGGGCCAACGTCCTGACTTTC. Translation: CASSPASSGANVLTF.

For the CDR3, the DNA is TGTGCCAGCAGTTTACCCCCGGGACTAGCGAGGAATGAGCAGTTCTTC. Amino acids: CASSLPPGLARNEQFF. The V call is TRBV27, the J call TRBJ2-1; 10 nucleotides line up with TRBD2. The V segment lost 2 bases and the J segment 7 bases; nucleotides outside the gene matches: 8. The CDR3 spans 16 residues. Germline V gene data show CDR1 as MNHEY and CDR2 as SMNVEV (reference sequence).

V usage is TRBV19 and J usage is TRBJ2-1, with no clear D. From germline, CDR1 is LNHDA and CDR2 SQIVND (reference sequence). The CDR3 runs to 13 residues. The V end lost 7 bases, the J end lost 14 bases, and 21 bases lay between the germline ends. The CDR3 DNA is TGTGCCAGTACCCTTGGCAGTGTTGGTGTGAAGTTCTTC. The encoded protein is CASTLGSVGVKFF.

This chain connects TRBV27 to TRBJ1-2; 10 bases fit TRBD1. The germline V gene has CDR1 MNHEY and CDR2 SMNVEV (reference sequence). This CDR3 has 16 residues. V lost 5 bases and J lost 4; bases outside the gene matches: 10. The CDR3 loop is CASSATGGNYRYGYTF. CDR3 nucleotides: TGTGCCAGCAGTGCGACAGGGGGCAACTACCGCTATGGCTACACCTTC.

This clone is a singleton in its sample. The chain is built from TRBV7-2 and TRBJ2-6; 8 nucleotides align to TRBD1. The CDR3 contains 19 residues. J gave up 0 bases and V 5 bases, and 12 bases lay outside the gene matches. The V gene's germline CDR1 is SGHTA and CDR2 FQGNSA. As DNA, the CDR3 is TGTGCCAGCAGCCCCAGAGGACAGGGACCCCGCTCTGGGGCCAACGTCCTGACTTTC. It encodes CASSPRGQGPRSGANVLTF.

The CDR3 DNA sequence: TGTGCCAGCAGCGTAGGAGACAACACTGAAGCTTTCTTT. Translating gives CASSVGDNTEAFF. This chain links TRBV9 with TRBJ1-1, with unresolved D. The CDR3 covers 13 residues. Trimming stripped 0 bases from V and 2 bases from J, with 5 bases between. Germline V gives CDR1 SGDLS, CDR2 YYNGEE.

The chain has TRBV4-1 and TRBJ1-5, with 7 bases identical to TRBD1. The CDR3 has 15 amino acids. The germline gives CDR1 MGHRA, CDR2 YSYEKL. J gave up 6 bases and V 2 bases, and 7 bases lay outside the gene matches. In nucleotides, the CDR3 is TGCGCCAGCAGCCAACGGACAGGTTCAGGTCAGCCCCAGCATTTT. It codes for CASSQRTGSGQPQHF.

The V and J genes are TRBV29-1 and TRBJ2-7, with D perhaps TRBD1 (7 bases). The CDR3 extends over 16 amino acids. Deletions cut 4 bases from V and 3 bases from J, with 22 bases between. Germline V gene lookup returns CDR1 SQVTM and CDR2 ANQGSEA. CDR3 nucleotides: TGCAGCGTTGCAGGGGGTCCGGGGGCCTATATCTACGAGCAGTACTTC. It encodes CSVAGGPGAYIYEQYF.

The chain recombines TRBV5-4 with TRBJ2-1; D possibly uses TRBD1 or TRBD2 (6 bases each). Germline V gives CDR1 SGHNT, CDR2 YYREEE (reference sequence). This CDR3 is 15 amino acids long. V was cut by 2 bases and J by 5 bases, with 14 bases left in between. CDR3 protein: CASSFGLGGNNEQFF. The CDR3 DNA sequence: TGTGCCAGCAGCTTTGGGCTAGGGGGGAACAATGAGCAGTTCTTC.

The rearrangement uses TRBV10-2 and TRBJ2-7; either TRBD1 or TRBD2 may supply D (5 bases each). CDR1 is WSHSY and CDR2 is SAAADI in the germline V gene. The CDR3 has 14 amino acids. V lost 4 bases, J lost 5 bases, and 15 bases lay in between. CDR3 residues: CASSVRGAVDEQYF. The CDR3 bases are TGCGCCAGCAGTGTGAGGGGCGCGGTCGACGAGCAGTACTTC.